The clone carrying this T cell receptor (beta chain) was seen only a few times. This sample was taken from a study of response to subunit inactivated influenza vaccine. TCRdb independently ran MiXCR on the RT-PCR reads; one entry per CDR3 protein. The sample lists around 580,000 distinct CDR3 sequences, 14% occurring once. Germline-derived CDR1 and CDR2 are KGHDR and SFDVKD. Trimming pared 4 bases from V and 2 bases from J, leaving 14 bases between. The CDR3 length is 15 residues. The sequencing used PBMCs from blood, collected 11 to 12 days after vaccination. This clonotype originated in a man aged 50 or older who received an inactivated influenza vaccine. V and J are TRBV24-1 and TRBJ2-7, with a possible D match to TRBD1 (6 bases). In nucleotides, the CDR3 is TGTGCCACCAGTGACCGCGCAGGGGCCCCCTACGAGCAGTACTTC. This gives the protein CATSDRAGAPYEQYF.